The rows below give T cell receptor beta chains drawn from one sample of a study of T cell responses to AZD1222 COVID-19 vaccine. Repertoires were generated with immunoSEQ multiplex PCR, while TCRdb's copy carries only in-frame clones and drops some. The table shows under 150,000 clones, with roughly 93% occurring only once. This material consisted of peripheral blood, taken 28 days after the second AZD1222 dose. These receptors were collected from an adult who received the AZD1222 COVID-19 vaccine. Each CDR3 is given with its conserved first and last residue. D genes are given only for firm matches. Not all rows give a size; the values are once, few, many and, for expanded clones, a class.

15 . TRBJ2-5 TRBV5-1 TRBD2 CASSLDGTSVETQYF TGCGCCAGCAGCTTGGATGGGACTAGCGTAGAGACCCAGTACTTC
14 . TRBJ2-7 TRBV4-1 TRBD2 CASSHPSGRNEQYF TGCGCCAGCAGCCATCCCAGCGGGAGAAACGAGCAGTACTTC
15 . TRBJ1-5 TRBV10-2 . CASSESITGNQPQHF TGCGCCAGCAGTGAGTCTATCACAGGGAATCAGCCCCAGCATTTT
16 . TRBJ2-2 TRBV7-9 TRBD2 CASSSPGGRRTGELFF TGTGCCAGCAGCTCACCCGGGGGGAGAAGGACCGGGGAGCTGTTTTTT
13 once TRBJ1-6 TRBV13 TRBD1 CASSKQGNSPLHF TGTGCCAGCAGCAAACAGGGGAATTCACCCCTCCACTTT
13 . TRBJ1-1 TRBV27 . CASSARGVTEAFF TGTGCCAGCAGTGCTCGGGGTGTCACTGAAGCTTTCTTT
13 . TRBJ1-2 TRBV7-9 . CASSPDSSYGYTF TGTGCCAGCAGCCCGGACAGTTCTTATGGCTACACCTTC
13 . TRBJ1-2 TRBV14 . CASSQGINYGYTF TGTGCCAGCAGCCAGGGGATCAACTATGGCTACACCTTC
14 . TRBJ1-1 TRBV7-2 . CASSLGAGSTEAFF TGTGCCAGCAGTCTTGGAGCCGGGAGCACTGAAGCTTTCTTT
16 . TRBJ2-7 TRBV5-4 . CASSLARQGGSYEQYF TGTGCCAGCAGCTTGGCGCGGCAGGGGGGCTCCTACGAGCAGTACTTC
12 . TRBJ2-5 TRBV6-1 . CASSEALETQYF TGTGCCAGCAGTGAAGCATTAGAGACCCAGTACTTC
18 . TRBJ1-2 TRBV4-1 . CASSHPKQGTSSQDGYTF TGCGCCAGCAGCCACCCTAAGCAGGGAACTTCTTCCCAAGATGGCTACACCTTC
15 once TRBJ1-1 TRBV19 . CASSLYQGKNTEAFF TGTGCCAGTAGTCTATATCAGGGGAAGAACACTGAAGCTTTCTTT
14 . TRBJ1-4 TRBV6-5 TRBD1 CASSQGGYNEKLFF TGTGCCAGCAGCCAGGGGGGTTATAATGAAAAACTGTTTTTT
13 . TRBJ2-1 TRBV25-1 . CASRLAGNNEQFF TGTGCCAGCAGACTGGCAGGGAACAATGAGCAGTTCTTC
16 . TRBJ2-1 TRBV10-3 TRBD2 CAISDGAGVLVDEQFF TGTGCCATCAGTGACGGGGCGGGAGTCTTGGTCGATGAGCAGTTCTTC
15 . TRBJ1-2 TRBV2 . CASLPSAYVNYGYTF TGTGCCAGCCTGCCCTCCGCTTACGTTAACTATGGCTACACCTTC
16 . TRBJ1-2 TRBV11-2 TRBD1 CASSSLGQAEGYGYTF TGTGCCAGCAGCTCCCTCGGACAGGCGGAGGGCTATGGCTACACCTTC
16 . TRBJ1-2 TRBV18 . CASSPRRDGLSYGYTF TGTGCCAGCTCACCAAGAAGGGACGGCCTTTCCTATGGCTACACCTTC
14 . TRBJ2-3 TRBV7-9 TRBD1 CASSLQGATDTQYF TGTGCCAGCAGCTTACAGGGGGCGACAGATACGCAGTATTTT
16 . TRBJ2-3 TRBV9 . CASSVEADRNTDTQYF TGTGCCAGCAGCGTAGAGGCGGACAGAAACACAGATACGCAGTATTTT
17 . TRBJ1-2 TRBV13 . CASSERDTSSPDYGYTF TGTGCCAGCAGCGAGCGGGACACCTCCTCGCCAGACTATGGCTACACCTTC
15 . TRBJ1-4 TRBV28 . CASSSTGTTNEKLFF TGTGCCAGCAGTTCCACAGGGACAACTAATGAAAAACTGTTTTTT
11 . TRBJ1-2 TRBV10-3 . CAISRNGGYTF TGTGCCATCAGTAGGAACGGCGGCTACACCTTC
15 . TRBJ1-5 TRBV7-9 TRBD1 CASSPSGQGNQPQHF TGTGCCAGCAGCCCCTCGGGACAGGGAAATCAGCCCCAGCATTTT
16 . TRBJ2-6 TRBV28 . CASSLEGSSGANVLTF TGTGCCAGCAGTTTAGAGGGAAGCTCTGGGGCCAACGTCCTGACTTTC
11 . TRBJ1-1 TRBV10-3 . CAIQGNTEAFF TGTGCCATACAGGGGAACACTGAAGCTTTCTTT
14 . TRBJ2-1 TRBV6-5 . CASSPDLEADEQFF TGTGCCAGCAGTCCTGACCTGGAAGCGGACGAGCAGTTCTTC
16 . TRBJ2-5 TRBV11-2 TRBD1 CASSFGIGQGEETQYF TGTGCCAGCAGCTTCGGTATAGGACAGGGGGAAGAGACCCAGTACTTC
14 . TRBJ1-1 TRBV6-5 . CASSYRPANTEAFF TGTGCCAGCAGTTACCGACCAGCAAACACTGAAGCTTTCTTT
16 . TRBJ1-6 TRBV28 . CASSEGGIPYNSPLHF TGTGCCAGCAGTGAGGGGGGGATACCCTATAATTCACCCCTCCACTTT
12 . TRBJ1-2 TRBV30 . CAWSPNGVGYTF TGTGCCTGGAGTCCAAACGGGGTTGGCTACACCTTC
14 . TRBJ2-5 TRBV5-1 . CASSLAGGQETQYF TGCGCCAGCAGCTTGGCCGGCGGCCAAGAGACCCAGTACTTC
16 . TRBJ1-1 TRBV27 . CASSSNPRRQGTEAFF TGTGCCAGCAGTTCCAATCCCCGGAGGCAGGGAACTGAAGCTTTCTTT
14 . TRBJ1-2 TRBV19 TRBD1 CASSPEDRGYGYTF TGTGCCAGTAGTCCAGAGGACAGGGGCTATGGCTACACCTTC
14 . TRBJ1-2 TRBV9 . CASSPIEVGYGYTF TGTGCCAGCAGCCCCATCGAGGTTGGGTATGGCTACACCTTC
13 . TRBJ1-2 TRBV6-5 . CASSYPGYYGYTF TGTGCCAGCAGTTACCCAGGGTACTATGGCTACACCTTC
17 . TRBJ2-7 TRBV6-1 . CASSEAVLRGISYEQYF TGTGCCAGCAGTGAAGCGGTATTGCGGGGTATATCCTACGAGCAGTACTTC
15 . TRBJ2-3 TRBV4-1 . CASSPGGPLTDTQYF TGCGCCAGCAGCCCGGGTGGCCCCCTTACAGATACGCAGTATTTT
15 . TRBJ1-1 TRBV6-5 . CASSPQHEWNTEAFF TGTGCCAGCAGTCCCCAACACGAATGGAACACTGAAGCTTTCTTT
16 . TRBJ2-1 TRBV2 . CASRPLSGEWYNEQFF TGTGCCAGCAGGCCCCTGTCGGGGGAGTGGTACAATGAGCAGTTCTTC
10 . TRBJ2-7 TRBV29-1 . CSVGTDEQYF TGCAGCGTTGGGACGGACGAGCAGTACTTC
14 . TRBJ2-7 TRBV27 TRBD1 CASSQPGQGYEQYF TGTGCCAGCAGCCAACCGGGACAGGGCTACGAGCAGTACTTC
14 . TRBJ2-7 TRBV7-6 . CASSLEASVYEQYF TGTGCCAGCAGCTTAGAGGCGTCGGTCTACGAGCAGTACTTC
12 . TRBJ2-5 TRBV5-1 TRBD1 CASGTGKKTQYF TGCGCCAGCGGGACAGGGAAGAAGACCCAGTACTTC
12 . TRBJ2-1 TRBV6-5 . CASMSIYNEQFF TGTGCCAGCATGTCAATCTACAATGAGCAGTTCTTC
15 . TRBJ1-2 TRBV5-4 . CASSPRTDSNYGYTF TGTGCCAGCAGCCCAAGGACAGATTCTAACTATGGCTACACCTTC
15 once TRBJ1-2 TRBV9 . CASSARQSTYYGYTF TGTGCCAGCAGCGCCAGACAGAGTACCTACTATGGCTACACCTTC
13 . TRBJ1-1 TRBV6-5 . CASTQGRGTEAFF TGTGCCAGCACCCAGGGACGGGGGACTGAAGCTTTCTTT
15 . TRBJ1-2 TRBV2 TRBD1 CASRRTGQANYGYTF TGTGCCAGCAGACGAACCGGACAGGCCAACTATGGCTACACCTTC
13 . TRBJ1-2 TRBV7-9 . CASSSPEAYGYTF TGTGCCAGCAGTTCTCCAGAGGCCTATGGCTACACCTTC
15 . TRBJ2-5 TRBV15 TRBD1 CATSSLTGAQETQYF TGTGCCACCAGCAGCCTTACAGGGGCCCAAGAGACCCAGTACTTC
13 . TRBJ2-5 TRBV2 . CASSERLQETQYF TGTGCCAGCAGTGAGCGACTACAAGAGACCCAGTACTTC
14 . TRBJ2-1 TRBV7-2 . CASSLAWGALRPFF TGTGCCAGCAGCTTAGCGTGGGGGGCTCTTCGCCCATTCTTC
15 . TRBJ1-1 TRBV6-5 . CASSFDRSMNTEAFF TGTGCCAGCAGTTTCGACAGGTCGATGAACACTGAAGCTTTCTTT
13 . TRBJ1-1 TRBV4-3 . CASSLQMNTEAFF TGCGCCAGCAGCCTCCAGATGAACACTGAAGCTTTCTTT
14 . TRBJ2-5 TRBV5-4 TRBD2 CASSLGGGEETQYF TGTGCCAGCAGTTTGGGGGGAGGGGAGGAGACCCAGTACTTC